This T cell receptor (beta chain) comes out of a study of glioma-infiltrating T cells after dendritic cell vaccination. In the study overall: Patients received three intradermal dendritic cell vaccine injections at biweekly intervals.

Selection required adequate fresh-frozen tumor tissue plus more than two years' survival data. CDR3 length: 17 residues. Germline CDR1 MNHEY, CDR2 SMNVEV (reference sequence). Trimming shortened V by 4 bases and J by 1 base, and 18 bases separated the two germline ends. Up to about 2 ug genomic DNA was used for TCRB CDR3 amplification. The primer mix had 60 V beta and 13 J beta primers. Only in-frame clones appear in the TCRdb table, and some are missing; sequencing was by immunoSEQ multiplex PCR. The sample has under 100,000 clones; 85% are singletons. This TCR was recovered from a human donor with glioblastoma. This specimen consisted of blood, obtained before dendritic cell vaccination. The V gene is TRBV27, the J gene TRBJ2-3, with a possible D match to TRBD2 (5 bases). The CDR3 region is CASSSPGTRAGTDTQYF. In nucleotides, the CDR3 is TGTGCCAGCAGTTCCCCGGGAACTAGGGCGGGCACAGATACGCAGTATTTT.